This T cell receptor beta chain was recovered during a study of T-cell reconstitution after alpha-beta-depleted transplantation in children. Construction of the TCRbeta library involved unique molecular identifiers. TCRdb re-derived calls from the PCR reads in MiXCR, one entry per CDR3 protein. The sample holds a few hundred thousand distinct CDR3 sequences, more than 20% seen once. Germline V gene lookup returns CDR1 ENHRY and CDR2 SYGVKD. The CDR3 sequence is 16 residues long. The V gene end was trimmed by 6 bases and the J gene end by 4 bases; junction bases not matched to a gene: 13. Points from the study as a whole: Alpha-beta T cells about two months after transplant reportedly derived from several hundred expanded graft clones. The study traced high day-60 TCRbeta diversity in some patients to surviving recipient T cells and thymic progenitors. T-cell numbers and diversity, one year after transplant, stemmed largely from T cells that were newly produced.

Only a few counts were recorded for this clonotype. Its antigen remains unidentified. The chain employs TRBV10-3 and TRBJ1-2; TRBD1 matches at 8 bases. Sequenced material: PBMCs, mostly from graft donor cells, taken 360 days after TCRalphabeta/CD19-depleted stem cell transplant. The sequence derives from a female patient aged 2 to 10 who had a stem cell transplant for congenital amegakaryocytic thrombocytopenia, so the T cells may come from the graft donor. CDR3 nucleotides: TGTGCCATCAGCCGGAGACAGGGGAGGGCAACCTATGGCTACACCTTC. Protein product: CAISRRQGRATYGYTF.